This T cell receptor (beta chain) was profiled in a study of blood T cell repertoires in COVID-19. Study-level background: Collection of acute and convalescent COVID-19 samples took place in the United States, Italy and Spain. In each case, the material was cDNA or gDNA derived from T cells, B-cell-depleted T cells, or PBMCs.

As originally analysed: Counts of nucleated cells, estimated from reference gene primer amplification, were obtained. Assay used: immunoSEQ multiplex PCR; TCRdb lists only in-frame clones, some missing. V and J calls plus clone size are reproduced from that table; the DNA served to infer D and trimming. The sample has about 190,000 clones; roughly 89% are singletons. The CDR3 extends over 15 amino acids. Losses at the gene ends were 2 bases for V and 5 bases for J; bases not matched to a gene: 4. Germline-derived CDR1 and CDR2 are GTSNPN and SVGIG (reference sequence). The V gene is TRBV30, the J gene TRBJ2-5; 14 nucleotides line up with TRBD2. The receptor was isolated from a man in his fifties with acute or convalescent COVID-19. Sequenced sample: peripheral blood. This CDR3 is CAWSLGTSGSETQYF. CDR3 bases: TGTGCCTGGAGTCTCGGGACTAGCGGGAGCGAGACCCAGTACTTC.